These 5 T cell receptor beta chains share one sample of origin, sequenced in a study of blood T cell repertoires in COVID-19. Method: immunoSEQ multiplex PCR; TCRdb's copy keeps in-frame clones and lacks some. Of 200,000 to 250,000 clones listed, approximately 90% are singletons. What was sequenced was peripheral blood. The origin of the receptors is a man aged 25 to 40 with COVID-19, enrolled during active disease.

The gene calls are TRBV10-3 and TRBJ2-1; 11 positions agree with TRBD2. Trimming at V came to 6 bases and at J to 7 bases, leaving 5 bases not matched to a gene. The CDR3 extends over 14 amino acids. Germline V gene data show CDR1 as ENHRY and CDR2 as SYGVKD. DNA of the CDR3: TGTGCCATCAGCCAGGGACTAGCGGATAATGAGCAGTTCTTC. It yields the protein CAISQGLADNEQFF.

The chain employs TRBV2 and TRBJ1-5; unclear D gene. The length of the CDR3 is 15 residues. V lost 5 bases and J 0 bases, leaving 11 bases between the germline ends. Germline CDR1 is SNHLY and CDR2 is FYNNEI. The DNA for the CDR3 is TGTGCCAGCAGTCTCCGACTAAGTAGCAATCAGCCCCAGCATTTT. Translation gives CASSLRLSSNQPQHF.

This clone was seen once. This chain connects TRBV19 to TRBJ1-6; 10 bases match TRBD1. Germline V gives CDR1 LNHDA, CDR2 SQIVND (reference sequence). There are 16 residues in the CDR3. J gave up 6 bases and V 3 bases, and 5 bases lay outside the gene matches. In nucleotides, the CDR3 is TGTGCCAGTAGTATTTGGACAGGGGGAAGTAATTCACCCCTCCACTTT. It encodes CASSIWTGGSNSPLHF.

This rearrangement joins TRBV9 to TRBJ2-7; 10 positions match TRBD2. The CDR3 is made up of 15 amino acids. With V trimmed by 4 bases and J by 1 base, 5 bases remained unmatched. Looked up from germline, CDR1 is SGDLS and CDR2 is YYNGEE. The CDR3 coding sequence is TGTGCCAGCAGCCCCCGAGCGGGAGGGTCCTACGAGCAGTACTTC. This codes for CASSPRAGGSYEQYF.

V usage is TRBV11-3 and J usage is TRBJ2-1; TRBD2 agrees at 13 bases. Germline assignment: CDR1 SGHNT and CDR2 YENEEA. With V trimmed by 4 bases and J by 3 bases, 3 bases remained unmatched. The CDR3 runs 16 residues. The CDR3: CASSSRLAGGYNEQFF. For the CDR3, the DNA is TGTGCCAGCAGCTCCCGACTAGCGGGAGGCTACAATGAGCAGTTCTTC.